This T cell receptor (beta chain) was sequenced during a study of blood T cells in healthy people across ages (dated by TCRdb to the mid-2010s). For the study in its entirety: In model experiments, template switching captured about one uniquely barcoded TCR beta cDNA molecule for every two T cells. Using deep sequencing normalized with unique cDNA molecular identifiers, the study measured how TCR beta repertoire diversity changes with age. The donors were divided into four age groups: young (average approximately 16 years), middle-aged (around 41), aged (around 59) and long-lived (82). To avoid experimental bias, donors of different ages were spread randomly across the sequencing lanes. Two additional independent replicas of 1 million unique cDNA reads from the same blood draw were analyzed for two donors (one aged 18 to 30 and one aged 80 or older). Overall study results and their limits: Estimates of total diversity from one million sequenced T cells were regarded as lower bounds and underestimates. Because donor CMV infection status was unknown, age-related changes in expanded clonotypes were potentially confounded. Compared with the aged group, more naive CD4+ T cells, fewer expanded clones and increased TCR diversity were shown by the long-lived group, suggesting age selection. A strong correlation was found between observed TCR beta diversity and the percentage of naive T cells measured by flow cytometry. Observed TCR beta diversity per million T cells fell roughly linearly with age, and a significant reduction was already apparent by age around 39. Bulk unsorted PBMC profiling prevented conclusive comparison of naive and antigen-experienced compartments.

As regards this clonotype: Which antigen it targets is not known. Base qualities were left out, and no much larger clone turns up one base away.

The donors were a few dozen Caucasian individuals from Russia, aged roughly 6 to 100 years, who were systemically healthy. Each donor gave around 9.9 milliliters of peripheral blood, collected into EDTA-treated Vacutainer tubes. PBMCs were isolated by Ficoll-Paque density-gradient centrifugation, with at least 6 million obtained per sample. Total RNA, at least 5 micrograms per sample, was extracted from PBMCs with Trizol reagent. The percentages of naive CD45RAhigh/CD27high T cells were determined by flow cytometry on a PBMC aliquot from every donor. The library was generated by 5' RACE. The sequencing machine was an Illumina HiSeq 2500. A second PCR of roughly 6 to 11 cycles was run with a J-beta primer mix and a sample-barcoded 5' primer. A template-switch 5' adaptor carrying 12 random nucleotides introduced a unique molecular identifier onto each TCR beta cDNA molecule. At least 2.5 million CDR3-containing paired-end reads were obtained from each sample. First-strand cDNA was synthesized from all RNA with the Mint cDNA synthesis kit, primed by a TRBC-specific oligonucleotide. All cDNA was treated with uracil-DNA glycosylase and then went through a first 18-cycle PCR with the universal primers M1SS and BC2_uni_R. Per the authors' processing: Each sample was normalized by randomly selecting 1 million high-quality reads, each carrying a distinct molecular identifier. Instead of being binned into consensus sequences, reads with shared molecular identifiers were discarded. MiTCR, run with a Q25 quality threshold and the strictest error-elimination algorithm, handled CDR3 identification, clonotype clustering and error correction. A nonparametric unseen species model with Euler transformation was used to estimate a lower bound on total TCR beta diversity. TCRdb reran the public reads through fastp at Q25 and MiXCR, keeping productive beta chains. Rows matching on CDR3 protein sequence are summarized as one entry with the most common DNA and genes. These V and J calls originate from TCRdb's pipeline instead of the authors' own analysis. For this sample there are under 1,000,000 distinct CDR3 sequences; 35% to 50% appear just once. The ten largest clones represent about a sixth of the sample.

The material sequenced was blood. The TCR comes from a man of 80 years or more in good health.

CDR3 region: CASSRQGLIAGELFF. The DNA sequence is given as TGTGCCAGCAGTAGACAGGGGCTAATCGCCGGGGAGCTGTTTTTT. The rearranged segments are TRBV12-3 or TRBV12-4 and TRBJ2-2, and 8 junction bases match TRBD1. V is cut back by 5 bases and J by 6 bases, with 8 bases in the junction unmatched. The CDR3 runs 15 amino acids, cysteine and phenylalanine included. Only the CDR3 part of the read is kept: 45 bases, read in frame from the first base.